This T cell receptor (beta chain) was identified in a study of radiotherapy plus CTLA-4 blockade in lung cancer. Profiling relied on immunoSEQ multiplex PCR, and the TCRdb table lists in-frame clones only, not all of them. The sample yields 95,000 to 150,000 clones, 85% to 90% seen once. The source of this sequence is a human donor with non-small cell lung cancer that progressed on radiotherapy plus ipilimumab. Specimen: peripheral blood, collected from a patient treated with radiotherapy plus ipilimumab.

CDR3 nucleotide sequence: TGCGCCAGCAGCCATCCGGGGCGGAGGCAGTTAGAAAATGGCTACACCTTC. The encoded protein is CASSHPGRRQLENGYTF. The chain is built from TRBV4-1 and TRBJ1-2; tentative D call: TRBD1 (5 bases). The CDR3 runs 17 residues. Germline CDR1 MGHRA, CDR2 YSYEKL. The V end lost 3 bases, the J end lost 6 bases, and 23 bases lay between the germline ends.